Shown below are 24 T cell receptor beta chains from a single sample sequenced in a study of OX40 agonist ivuxolimab in advanced cancers. The data were produced by immunoSEQ multiplex PCR, yet TCRdb's version contains in-frame clones alone and is incomplete. The data show 57,000 or so clones, with roughly 84% seen just once and 4.7% held by the top ten. The input for sequencing was CD4+ or CD8+ T cells sorted from blood, taken in a trial of the OX40 agonist ivuxolimab. All receptors derive from an adult with an advanced solid tumor such as melanoma, head and neck, liver or kidney cancer.

V gene TRBV19 combines with J gene TRBJ2-7; the D is unclear. Trimming took off 5 bases at V and 2 bases at J, with 4 bases between the two ends. Germline V gives CDR1 LNHDA, CDR2 SQIVND (reference sequence). This CDR3 region has 11 residues. The CDR3 reads CASSSTYEQYF. The DNA of the CDR3 is TGTGCCAGTAGTTCCACCTACGAGCAGTACTTC.

The CDR3 is CASSATKATQYF. The CDR3 coding sequence is TGTGCCAGCAGCGCCACCAAGGCGACCCAGTACTTC. The V gene is TRBV11-2, the J gene TRBJ2-5, with D uncertain. Per the germline V gene, CDR1 is SGHAT and CDR2 is FQNNGV. Between the trimmed V and J ends, which lost 5 bases and 7 bases, there was a span of 11 bases. This CDR3 is built from 12 residues.

This chain uses TRBV6-1 with TRBJ2-5, with D tentatively TRBD2 (6 bases). This CDR3 spans 13 amino acids. Germline V CDR1 and CDR2: MNHNS, SASEGT. V was shortened by 4 bases and J by 5 bases, with 11 bases between the two germline ends. CDR3 loop: CASSVEGYETQYF. The CDR3 bases are TGTGCCAGCAGTGTGGAGGGGTACGAGACCCAGTACTTC.

This clone was seen a single time. V usage is TRBV28 and J usage is TRBJ1-3, with D possibly matching TRBD1 (5 bases). The ends were cut back, 6 bases at V and 5 bases at J, with 8 bases in the middle. The V gene's germline CDR1 is MDHEN and CDR2 SYDVKM. The CDR3 covers 12 residues. DNA for the CDR3: TGTGCCAGCAGCTACAGGCGAAACACCATATATTTT. Its protein is CASSYRRNTIYF.

This chain connects TRBV11-3 to TRBJ2-7; D uncertain. Trimming shortened V by 5 bases and J by 3 bases, and 8 bases separated the two germline ends. The germline V gene encodes CDR1 SGHNT and CDR2 YENEEA. The CDR3 extends over 12 amino acids. The DNA for the CDR3 is TGTGCCAGCAGCGTGGGCGTCTACGAGCAGTACTTC. It translates to CASSVGVYEQYF.

The V call is TRBV25-1, the J call TRBJ2-7; 7 nucleotides align to TRBD1. The germline CDR1 and CDR2 sequences are MGHDK and SYGVNS. The CDR3 loop spans 16 amino acids. V was pared by 7 bases and J by 1 base, with 13 bases of the junction left unmatched. The CDR3 DNA reads as TGTGCCAGCAACCCTTCCCGGGACAGCGCTTCCTACGAGCAGTACTTC. Protein product: CASNPSRDSASYEQYF.

This chain joins TRBV10-2 and TRBJ2-6; D gene ambiguous. Per germline, CDR1 WSHSY and CDR2 SAAADI. This CDR3 contains 13 residues. CDR3 residues: CAGILSGANVLTF. CDR3 nucleotides: TGCGCGGGGATCTTGTCTGGGGCCAACGTCCTGACTTTC.

This clone was recorded only once. The J gene is TRBJ2-2, the V gene TRBV11-2; maybe TRBD2 (5 bases). The length of the CDR3 is 14 residues. V was pared by 1 base and J by 3 bases, with 6 bases between. In germline, CDR1 is SGHAT, CDR2 FQNNGV. The CDR3 coding sequence is TGTGCCAGCAGCTTAGTCGGGGACACCGGGGAGCTGTTTTTT. Translation gives CASSLVGDTGELFF.

The rearrangement uses TRBV7-2 and TRBJ1-2, with TRBD1 matching 9 bases. The CDR3 has 15 residues. The V segment lost 4 bases and the J segment 5 bases; nucleotides outside the gene matches: 8. Germline V gene sequence: CDR1 SGHTA, CDR2 FQGNSA. DNA of the CDR3: TGTGCCAGCAGCTCGTCCCCGGGACAGGGATATGGCTACACCTTC. Its translation is CASSSSPGQGYGYTF. Drawing the rest from reference TRBV7-2 and TRBJ1-2, the complete variable domain is GAGVSQSPSNKVTEKGKDVELRCDPISGHTALYWYRQSLGQGLEFLIYFQGNSAPDKSGLPSDRFSAERTGGSVSTLTIQRTQQEDSAVYLCASSSSPGQGYGYTFGSGTRLTVV.

This clone was seen a few times. Within the sample, other DNA sequences also encode this same CDR3. The gene calls are TRBV5-1 and TRBJ2-7; 9 bases align to TRBD1. The germline gives CDR1 SGHRS, CDR2 YFSETQ. This CDR3 spans 14 amino acids. The V segment lost 0 bases and the J segment 6 bases; nucleotides outside the gene matches: 4. CDR3: CASSLEGQGVEQYF. In DNA form, the CDR3 reads TGCGCCAGCAGCTTGGAGGGACAGGGAGTCGAGCAGTACTTC. The complete variable domain, with remaining parts taken from reference TRBV5-1 and TRBJ2-7, reads KAGVTQTPRYLIKTRGQQVTLSCSPISGHRSVSWYQQTPGQGLQFLFEYFSETQRNKGNFPGRFSGRQFSNSRSEMNVSTLELGDSALYLCASSLEGQGVEQYFGPGTRLTVT.

The chain combines TRBV6-6 with TRBJ1-5, with 8 bases identical to TRBD1. The CDR3 runs to 13 residues. V was clipped by 8 bases and J by 4 bases; unmatched bases: 4. Per germline, CDR1 MNHNY and CDR2 SVGAGI (reference sequence). The CDR3 DNA follows: TGTGCCAGCGAACAGGGGGTAAATCAGCCCCAGCATTTT. Its translation is CASEQGVNQPQHF.

This chain links TRBV10-3 with TRBJ2-7, with D hard to call. V lost 0 bases, J lost 2 bases, and 8 bases lay in between. The length of the CDR3 is 14 residues. CDR1 and CDR2 (germline): ENHRY, SYGVKD. In DNA form, the CDR3 reads TGTGCCATCAGTGAGTCTGATCGACCCTACGAGCAGTACTTC. Protein product: CAISESDRPYEQYF.

This clone was observed once. V usage is TRBV11-2 and J usage is TRBJ2-7; perhaps TRBD2 as D (6 bases). Per the germline V gene, CDR1 is SGHAT and CDR2 is FQNNGV. The germline V and J ends were trimmed by 5 bases and 6 bases, with 11 bases remaining between them. This CDR3 region has 12 residues. Written as DNA, the CDR3 is TGTGCCAGCAGCCAGCAGGGAGGCGAGCAGTACTTC. This gives the protein CASSQQGGEQYF. Drawing the rest from reference TRBV11-2 and TRBJ2-7, the complete variable domain is EAGVAQSPRYKIIEKRQSVAFWCNPISGHATLYWYQQILGQGPKLLIQFQNNGVVDDSQLPKDRFSAERLKGVDSTLKIQPAKLEDSAVYLCASSQQGGEQYFGPGTRLTVT.

The genes are TRBV11-3 and TRBJ2-5; 8 nucleotides agree with TRBD2. The J call is uncertain, as TRBJ2-7 better fits the DNA end. The CDR3 extends over 16 amino acids. Germline-derived CDR1 and CDR2 are SGHNT and YENEEA. The CDR3 sequence is CASSLDSRAGVSEQYF. For the CDR3, the DNA is TGTGCCAGCAGCTTAGATTCGCGAGCGGGAGTTTCCGAGCAGTACTTC.

The chain has TRBV7-8 and TRBJ1-5; maybe TRBD1 (6 bases). The CDR3 contains 13 residues. The V and J ends lost 7 bases and 6 bases respectively, with 13 bases between them. From germline, CDR1 is SGHVS and CDR2 FQNEAQ. In DNA form, the CDR3 reads TGTGCCAGCACCCAAGGGGGGGGTCAGCCCCAGCATTTT. It is translated as CASTQGGGQPQHF. Full variable domain (outside the CDR3, taken from reference TRBV7-8 and TRBJ1-5): GAGVSQSPRYKVAKRGQDVALRCDPISGHVSLFWYQQALGQGPEFLTYFQNEAQLDKSGLPSDRFFAERPEGSVSTLKIQRTQQEDSAVYLCASTQGGGQPQHFGDGTRLSIL.

By frequency in the sample, this clone is medium-sized. At the DNA level, this CDR3 is encoded by other sequences in the same sample as well. The chain recombines TRBV6-5 with TRBJ1-2; D may be TRBD1 (6 bases). The V gene's germline CDR1 is MNHEY and CDR2 SVGAGI. V was trimmed by 4 bases and J by 8 bases, leaving 23 bases between them. The CDR3 spans 16 residues. The CDR3 sequence: CASSLATGTPGPGYTF. In DNA, the CDR3 is TGTGCCAGCAGTTTGGCAACCGGGACACCGGGGCCCGGCTACACCTTC.

The rearrangement uses TRBV7-2 and TRBJ2-7, with 8 nucleotides matching TRBD2. Per the germline V gene, CDR1 is SGHTA and CDR2 is FQGNSA. With 2 bases clipped from V and 5 bases from J, the junction kept 11 bases outside the gene matches. This CDR3 is built from 16 residues. The CDR3 reads CASSLLAGRGNDEQYF. The CDR3 coding sequence is TGTGCCAGCAGCTTACTCGCCGGGAGGGGAAACGACGAGCAGTACTTC.

The rearrangement uses TRBV27 and TRBJ2-3, with TRBD2 identical over 11 bases. V shed 6 bases, J shed 4 bases, and the junction held 6 bases outside the gene matches. Germline lookup yields CDR1 MNHEY and CDR2 SMNVEV (reference sequence). The CDR3 has 15 amino acids. CDR3 sequence: CASRILAGVSDTQYF. CDR3 coding DNA: TGTGCCAGCAGAATACTAGCGGGAGTCTCAGATACGCAGTATTTT.

V gene TRBV7-9 combines with J gene TRBJ1-4, with TRBD1 as a possible D gene (5 bases). The CDR3 contains 14 residues. Trimming took 1 base from V and 6 from J, leaving 9 bases between them. CDR1 is SEHNR and CDR2 is FQNEAQ in the germline V gene (reference sequence). The CDR3 region is CASSLVGGDEKLFF. Written as DNA, the CDR3 is TGTGCCAGCAGCTTAGTCGGAGGGGATGAAAAACTGTTTTTT.

The J gene is TRBJ2-2, the V gene TRBV18, with 11 bases fitting TRBD2. Trimming removed 4 bases from V and 0 bases from J; junction bases left unmatched: 7. Germline CDR1 and CDR2: KGHSH and LQKENI. This CDR3 spans 18 amino acids. CDR3 DNA: TGTGCCAGCTCACAGCTAGCGGGAGGAACGGCGAACACCGGGGAGCTGTTTTTT. This codes for CASSQLAGGTANTGELFF.

The J gene is TRBJ1-2, the V gene TRBV5-5; TRBD1 matches 10 bases. The CDR3 is 14 residues long. Germline V gives CDR1 SGHKS, CDR2 YYEKEE (reference sequence). J lost 7 bases, V lost 6 bases, and 9 bases had no gene match. CDR3 residues: CASTTTGGAVGYTF. As DNA, the CDR3 is TGTGCCAGCACTACGACAGGGGGCGCGGTTGGCTACACCTTC.

The CDR3: CASSFPRRGVETQYF. The CDR3 DNA sequence: TGTGCCAGCAGCTTCCCCCGACGGGGTGTAGAGACCCAGTACTTC. This chain connects TRBV28 to TRBJ2-5; a possible D gene is TRBD2 (5 bases). Trimming shortened V by 6 bases and J by 4 bases, and 18 bases separated the two germline ends. Germline V gives CDR1 MDHEN, CDR2 SYDVKM. This CDR3 is built from 15 residues.

Points on this clone: An end of the junction does not agree with germline; a read error may underlie this. The chain carries TRBV4-3 and TRBJ2-7; D is perhaps TRBD2 (6 bases). The CDR3 sequence is 15 residues long. Germline-derived CDR1 and CDR2 are LGHNA and YSLEER. The CDR3 sequence is CASSQGWGDHYGQYF. In nucleotides, the CDR3 is TGCGCCAGCAGCCAAGGGTGGGGGGATCACTACGGGCAGTACTTC.

The chain joins TRBV6-6 to TRBJ2-5; D remains unclear. V lost 0 bases to trimming and J lost 5 bases, with 4 bases between them. Germline V gene lookup returns CDR1 MNHNY and CDR2 SVGAGI (reference sequence). The length of the CDR3 is 12 residues. CDR3 DNA: TGTGCCAGCAGTTACTCCCAGGAGACCCAGTACTTC. Translation: CASSYSQETQYF.